This T cell receptor beta chain originates from a study of CD8 T cells in ankylosing spondylitis. The study's findings and limits: Reportedly, significant enrichment of disease-linked clones occurred in matched ankylosing spondylitis synovial fluid. Earlier reports found some motif variants in synovial fluid and blood in reactive arthritis. Among TCR beta sequences, a motif of several highly homologous variants appeared characteristic of ankylosing spondylitis blood.

This clonotype was counted at least ten times. Its cognate antigen is unknown. Library preparation for TCR beta used quantitative 5'-RACE with molecular barcodes. TCRdb ran MiXCR on the 5' RACE reads and lists one entry per CDR3 protein. The sample contains about 90,000 distinct CDR3 sequences, roughly 9% of which appear only once. The specimen sequenced was blood, either unsorted or a sorted T cell fraction (not recorded which). The clonotype comes from a male donor with ankylosing spondylitis.

The CDR3 region has the DNA TGCGCCAGCAGCTTGGATGTGGCGGGAGGGCAAGGAGATACGCAGTATTTT. As protein: CASSLDVAGGQGDTQYF. J is TRBJ2-3 and V is TRBV5-1, with 9 bases that match TRBD2. The J segment lost 5 bases and the V segment lost 0 bases, leaving 10 bases of the junction unmatched. The CDR3 contains 17 residues. CDR1 and CDR2 (germline): SGHRS, YFSETQ. Complete variable domain (other parts from reference TRBV5-1 and TRBJ2-3): KAGVTQTPRYLIKTRGQQVTLSCSPISGHRSVSWYQQTPGQGLQFLFEYFSETQRNKGNFPGRFSGRQFSNSRSEMNVSTLELGDSALYLCASSLDVAGGQGDTQYFGPGTRLTVL.